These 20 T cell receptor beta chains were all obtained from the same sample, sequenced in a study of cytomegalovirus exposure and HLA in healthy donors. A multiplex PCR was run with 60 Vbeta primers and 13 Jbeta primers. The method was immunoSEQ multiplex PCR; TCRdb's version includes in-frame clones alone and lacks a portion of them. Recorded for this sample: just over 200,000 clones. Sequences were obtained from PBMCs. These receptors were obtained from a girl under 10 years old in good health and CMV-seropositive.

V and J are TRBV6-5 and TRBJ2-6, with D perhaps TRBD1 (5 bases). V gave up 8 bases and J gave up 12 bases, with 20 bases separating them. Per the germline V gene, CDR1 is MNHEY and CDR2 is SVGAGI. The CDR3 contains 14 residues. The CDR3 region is CASRSTGTKRVLTF. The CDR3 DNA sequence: TGTGCCAGCCGCTCTACAGGAACTAAGCGCGTCCTGACTTTC.

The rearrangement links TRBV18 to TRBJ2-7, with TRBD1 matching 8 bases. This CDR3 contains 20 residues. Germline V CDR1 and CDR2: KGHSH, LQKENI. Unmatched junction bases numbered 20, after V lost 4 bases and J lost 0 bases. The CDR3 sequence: CASSHIGQGGRVQSSYEQYF. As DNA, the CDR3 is TGTGCCAGCTCACATATCGGACAGGGTGGAAGGGTCCAGAGCTCCTACGAGCAGTACTTC.

CDR3 sequence reads: CATSRDSGRAYEQYF. CDR3 DNA: TGTGCCACCAGCAGAGATAGCGGGAGGGCCTACGAGCAGTACTTC. This sequence joins TRBV15 and TRBJ2-7; the match to TRBD2 covers 11 bases. CDR3 length: 15 residues. The germline CDR1 and CDR2 sequences are LNHNV and YYDKDF (reference sequence). J gave up 2 bases and V 0 bases, and 0 bases lay outside the gene matches.

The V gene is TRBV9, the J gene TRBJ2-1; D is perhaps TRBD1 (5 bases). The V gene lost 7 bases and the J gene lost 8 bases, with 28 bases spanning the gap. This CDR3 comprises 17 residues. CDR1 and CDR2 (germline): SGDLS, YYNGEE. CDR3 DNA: TGTGCCAGCTCAGATGATGTTCCCTCAGGGCCCCCCCATGAGCAGTTCTTC. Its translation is CASSDDVPSGPPHEQFF.

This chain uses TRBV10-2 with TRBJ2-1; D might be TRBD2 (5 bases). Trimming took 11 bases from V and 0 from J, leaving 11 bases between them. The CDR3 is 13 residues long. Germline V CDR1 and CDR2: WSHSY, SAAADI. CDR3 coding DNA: TGCGCCGCCCGGGGTAGCTCCTACAATGAGCAGTTCTTC. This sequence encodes CAARGSSYNEQFF.

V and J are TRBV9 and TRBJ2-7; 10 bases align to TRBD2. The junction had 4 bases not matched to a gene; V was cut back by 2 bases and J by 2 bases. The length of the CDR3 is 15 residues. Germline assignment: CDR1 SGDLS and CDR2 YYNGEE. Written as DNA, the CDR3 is TGTGCCAGCAGCGTTGGACTAGCGGAAACCTACGAGCAGTACTTC. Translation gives CASSVGLAETYEQYF.

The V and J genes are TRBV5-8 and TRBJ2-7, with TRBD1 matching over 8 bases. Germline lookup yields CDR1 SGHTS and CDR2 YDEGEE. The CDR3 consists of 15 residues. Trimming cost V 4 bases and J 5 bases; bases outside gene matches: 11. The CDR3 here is CASSRAQGEVNEQYF. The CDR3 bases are TGTGCCAGCAGCCGGGCACAGGGGGAAGTAAACGAGCAGTACTTC.

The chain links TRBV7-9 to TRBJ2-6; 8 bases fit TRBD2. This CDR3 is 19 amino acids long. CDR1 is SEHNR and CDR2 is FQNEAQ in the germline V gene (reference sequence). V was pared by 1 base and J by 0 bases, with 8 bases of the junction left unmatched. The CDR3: CASSLVVGRGSSGANVLTF. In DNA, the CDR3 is TGTGCCAGCAGCTTAGTGGTCGGGAGGGGATCCTCTGGGGCCAACGTCCTGACTTTC.

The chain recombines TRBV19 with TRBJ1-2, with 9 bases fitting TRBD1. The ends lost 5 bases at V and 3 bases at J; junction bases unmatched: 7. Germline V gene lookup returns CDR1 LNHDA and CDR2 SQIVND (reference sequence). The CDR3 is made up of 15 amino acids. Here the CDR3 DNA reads TGTGCCAGTAGTCTAACAGGGGGCGCCGACTATGGCTACACCTTC. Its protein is CASSLTGGADYGYTF.

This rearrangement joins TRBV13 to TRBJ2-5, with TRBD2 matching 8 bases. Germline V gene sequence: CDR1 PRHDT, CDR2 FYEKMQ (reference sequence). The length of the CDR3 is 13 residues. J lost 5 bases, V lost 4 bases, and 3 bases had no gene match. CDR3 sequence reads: CASSSGLGETQYF. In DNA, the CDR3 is TGTGCCAGCAGCTCGGGACTAGGGGAGACCCAGTACTTC.

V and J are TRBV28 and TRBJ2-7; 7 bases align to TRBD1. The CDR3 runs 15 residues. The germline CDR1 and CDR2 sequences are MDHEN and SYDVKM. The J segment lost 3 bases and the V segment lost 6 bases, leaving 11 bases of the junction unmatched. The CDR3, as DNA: TGTGCCAGCAGAAGGCCGGGACAGACACTCTACGAGCAGTACTTC. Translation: CASRRPGQTLYEQYF.

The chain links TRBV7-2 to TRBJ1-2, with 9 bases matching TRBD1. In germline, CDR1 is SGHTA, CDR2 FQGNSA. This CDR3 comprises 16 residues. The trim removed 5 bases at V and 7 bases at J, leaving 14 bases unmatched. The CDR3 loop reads CASSPEAGQGLGGYTF. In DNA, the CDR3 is TGTGCCAGCAGCCCCGAGGCCGGACAGGGGCTTGGTGGCTACACCTTC.

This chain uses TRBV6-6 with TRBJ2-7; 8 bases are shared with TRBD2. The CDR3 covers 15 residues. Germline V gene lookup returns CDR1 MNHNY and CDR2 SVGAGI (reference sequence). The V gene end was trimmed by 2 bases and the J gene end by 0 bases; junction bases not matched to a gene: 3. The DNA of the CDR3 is TGTGCCAGCAGTTACCGCACTAGCGGCTCCTACGAGCAGTACTTC. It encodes CASSYRTSGSYEQYF.

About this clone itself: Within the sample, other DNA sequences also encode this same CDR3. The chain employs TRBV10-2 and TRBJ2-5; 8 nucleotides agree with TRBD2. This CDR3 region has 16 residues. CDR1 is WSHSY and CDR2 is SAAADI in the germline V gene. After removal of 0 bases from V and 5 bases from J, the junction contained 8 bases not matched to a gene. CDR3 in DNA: TGCGCCAGCAGTGAGTCGACGCTAGCGGGTTTGGAGACCCAGTACTTC. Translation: CASSESTLAGLETQYF.

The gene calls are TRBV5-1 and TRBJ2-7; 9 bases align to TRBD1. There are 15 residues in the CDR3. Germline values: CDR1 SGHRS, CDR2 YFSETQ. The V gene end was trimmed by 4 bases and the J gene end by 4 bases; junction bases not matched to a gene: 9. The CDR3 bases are TGCGCCAGCAGCCCCGCGGACAGGGGTGGGTACGAGCAGTACTTC. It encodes CASSPADRGGYEQYF.

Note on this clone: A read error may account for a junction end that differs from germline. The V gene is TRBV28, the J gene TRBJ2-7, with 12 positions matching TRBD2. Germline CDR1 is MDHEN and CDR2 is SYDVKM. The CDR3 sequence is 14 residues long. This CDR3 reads CASSLAPWTSGMLF. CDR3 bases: TGTGCCAGCAGTTTGGCCCCCTGGACTAGCGGGATGCTATTC.

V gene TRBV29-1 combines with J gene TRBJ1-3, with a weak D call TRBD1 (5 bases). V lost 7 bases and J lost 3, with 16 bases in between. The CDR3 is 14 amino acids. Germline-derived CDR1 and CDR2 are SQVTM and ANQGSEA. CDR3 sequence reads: CSAGGLGSGNTIYF. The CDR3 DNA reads TGCAGCGCGGGGGGTCTTGGGAGTGGAAACACCATATATTTT.

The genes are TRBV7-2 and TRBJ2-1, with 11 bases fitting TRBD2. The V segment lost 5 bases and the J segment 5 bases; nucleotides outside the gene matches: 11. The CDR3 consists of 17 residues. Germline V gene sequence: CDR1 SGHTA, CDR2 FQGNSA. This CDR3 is CASSPWDIAGGDNEQFF. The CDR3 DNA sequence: TGTGCCAGCAGCCCTTGGGACATAGCGGGAGGGGACAATGAGCAGTTCTTC.

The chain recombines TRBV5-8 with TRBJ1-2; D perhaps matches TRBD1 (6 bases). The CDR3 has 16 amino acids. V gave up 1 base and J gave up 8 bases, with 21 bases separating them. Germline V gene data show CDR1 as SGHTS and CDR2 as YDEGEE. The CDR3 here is CASSLMSGGALSGYTF. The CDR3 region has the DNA TGTGCCAGCAGCTTGATGTCGGGGGGCGCTTTGTCCGGCTACACCTTC. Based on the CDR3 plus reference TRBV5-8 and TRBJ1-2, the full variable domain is EAGVTQSPTHLIKTRGQQATLRCSPISGHTSVYWYQQALGLGLQFLLWYDEGEERNRGNFPPRFSGRQFPNYSSELNVNALELEDSALYLCASSLMSGGALSGYTFGSGTRLTVV.

The CDR3 nucleotides read TGCGCCAGCAGCTTGTTGCCAGGGCTGGGACTAGGCGAGACCCAGTACTTC. It translates to CASSLLPGLGLGETQYF. The rearrangement joins TRBV5-1 to TRBJ2-5; 8 nucleotides line up with TRBD2. J lost 5 bases, V lost 1 base, and 13 bases had no gene match. The CDR3 consists of 17 residues. The V gene's germline CDR1 is SGHRS and CDR2 YFSETQ.